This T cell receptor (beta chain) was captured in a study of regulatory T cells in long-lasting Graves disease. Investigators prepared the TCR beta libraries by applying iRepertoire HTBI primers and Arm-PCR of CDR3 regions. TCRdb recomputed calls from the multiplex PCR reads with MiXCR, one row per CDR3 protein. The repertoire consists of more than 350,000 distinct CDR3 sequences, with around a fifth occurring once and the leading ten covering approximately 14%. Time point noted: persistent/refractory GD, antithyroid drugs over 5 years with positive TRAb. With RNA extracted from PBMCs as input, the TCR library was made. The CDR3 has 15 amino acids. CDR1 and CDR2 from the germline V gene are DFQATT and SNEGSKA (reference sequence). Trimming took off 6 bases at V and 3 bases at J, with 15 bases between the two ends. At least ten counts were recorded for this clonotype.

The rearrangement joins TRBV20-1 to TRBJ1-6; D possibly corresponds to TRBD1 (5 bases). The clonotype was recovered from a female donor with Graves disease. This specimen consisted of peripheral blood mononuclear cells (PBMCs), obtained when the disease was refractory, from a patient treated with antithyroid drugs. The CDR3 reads CSAEKQANYNSPLHF. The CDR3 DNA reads TGCAGTGCAGAAAAACAGGCCAACTATAATTCACCCCTCCACTTT.